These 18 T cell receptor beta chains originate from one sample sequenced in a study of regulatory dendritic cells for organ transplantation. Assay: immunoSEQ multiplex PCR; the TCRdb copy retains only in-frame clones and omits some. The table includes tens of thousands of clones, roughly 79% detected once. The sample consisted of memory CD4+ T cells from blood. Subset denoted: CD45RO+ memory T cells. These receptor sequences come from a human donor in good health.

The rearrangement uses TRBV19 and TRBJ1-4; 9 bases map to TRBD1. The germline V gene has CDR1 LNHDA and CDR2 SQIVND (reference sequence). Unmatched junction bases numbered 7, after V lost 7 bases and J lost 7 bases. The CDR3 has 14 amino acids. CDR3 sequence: CASTMGQGGEKLFF. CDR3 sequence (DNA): TGTGCCAGTACCATGGGACAGGGCGGTGAAAAACTGTTTTTT.

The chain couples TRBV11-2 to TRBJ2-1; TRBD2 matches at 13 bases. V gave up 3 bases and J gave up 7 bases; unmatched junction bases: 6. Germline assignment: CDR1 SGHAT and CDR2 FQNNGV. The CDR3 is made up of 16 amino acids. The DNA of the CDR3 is TGTGCCAGCAGCTTCCAGACTAGCGGGGGGATGAATGAGCAGTTCTTC. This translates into CASSFQTSGGMNEQFF.

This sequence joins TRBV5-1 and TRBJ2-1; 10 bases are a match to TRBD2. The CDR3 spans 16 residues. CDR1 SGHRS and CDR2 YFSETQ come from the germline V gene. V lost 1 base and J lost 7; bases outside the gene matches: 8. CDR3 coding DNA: TGCGCCAGCAGCTTGCCGGCTAGCGGGAGATTGAATGAGCAGTTCTTC. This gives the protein CASSLPASGRLNEQFF.

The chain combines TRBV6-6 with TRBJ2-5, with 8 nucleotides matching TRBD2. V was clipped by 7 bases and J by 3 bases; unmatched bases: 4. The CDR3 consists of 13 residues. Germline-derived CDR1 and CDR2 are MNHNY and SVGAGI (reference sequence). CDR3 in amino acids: CASNIAGKETQYF. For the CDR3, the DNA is TGTGCCAGCAACATAGCGGGAAAAGAGACCCAGTACTTC.

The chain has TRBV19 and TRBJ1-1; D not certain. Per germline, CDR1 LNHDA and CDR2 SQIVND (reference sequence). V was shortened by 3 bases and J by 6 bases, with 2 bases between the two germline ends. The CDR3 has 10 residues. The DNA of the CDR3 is TGTGCCAGTAGTATCGCTGAAGCTTTCTTT. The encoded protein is CASSIAEAFF.

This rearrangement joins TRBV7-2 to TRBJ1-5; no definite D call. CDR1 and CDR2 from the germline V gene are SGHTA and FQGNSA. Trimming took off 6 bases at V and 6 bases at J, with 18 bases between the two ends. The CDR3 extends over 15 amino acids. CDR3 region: CASREGSSAGQPQHF. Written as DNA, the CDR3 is TGTGCCAGCAGGGAAGGGTCCTCCGCGGGTCAGCCCCAGCATTTT.

This CDR3 is CASSYSTGNPYEQYF. The DNA for the CDR3 is TGTGCCAGCAGTTACTCGACAGGGAACCCCTACGAGCAGTACTTC. The chain joins TRBV6-6 to TRBJ2-7; 7 bases fit TRBD1. The CDR3 loop spans 15 amino acids. CDR1 is MNHNY, CDR2 SVGAGI, per germline (reference sequence). V lost 0 bases and J lost 2; bases outside the gene matches: 4.

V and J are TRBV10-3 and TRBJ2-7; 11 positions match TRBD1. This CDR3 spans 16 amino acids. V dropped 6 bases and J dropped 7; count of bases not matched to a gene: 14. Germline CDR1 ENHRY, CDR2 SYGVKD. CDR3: CAISGPPGQGEWEQYF. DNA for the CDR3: TGTGCCATCAGCGGCCCACCGGGACAGGGGGAGTGGGAGCAGTACTTC.

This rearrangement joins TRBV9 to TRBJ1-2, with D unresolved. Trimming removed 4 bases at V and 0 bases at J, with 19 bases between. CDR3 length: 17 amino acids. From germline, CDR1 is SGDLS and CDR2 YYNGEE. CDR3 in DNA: TGTGCCAGCAGCCCACCTCCTACAGCTTTCTCTAACTATGGCTACACCTTC. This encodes CASSPPPTAFSNYGYTF.

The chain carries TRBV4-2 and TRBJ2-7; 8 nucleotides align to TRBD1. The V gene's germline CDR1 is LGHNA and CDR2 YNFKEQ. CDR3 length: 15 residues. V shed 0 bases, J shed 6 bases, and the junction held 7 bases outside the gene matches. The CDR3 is CASSQDPGQGREQYF. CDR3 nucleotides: TGTGCCAGCAGCCAAGATCCAGGACAGGGCCGCGAGCAGTACTTC.

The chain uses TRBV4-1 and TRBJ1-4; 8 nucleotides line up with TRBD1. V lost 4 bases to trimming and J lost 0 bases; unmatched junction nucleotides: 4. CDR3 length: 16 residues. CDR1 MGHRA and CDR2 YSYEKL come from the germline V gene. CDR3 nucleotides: TGCGCCAGCAGCCCGGGACAGGCCGCAACTAATGAAAAACTGTTTTTT. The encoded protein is CASSPGQAATNEKLFF.

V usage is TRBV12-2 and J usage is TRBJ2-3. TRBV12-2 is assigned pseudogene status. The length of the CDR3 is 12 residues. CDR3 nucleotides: TGTGCAAGTCGTTTAGGCATGGATACGCAGTATTTT. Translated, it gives CASRLGMDTQYF.

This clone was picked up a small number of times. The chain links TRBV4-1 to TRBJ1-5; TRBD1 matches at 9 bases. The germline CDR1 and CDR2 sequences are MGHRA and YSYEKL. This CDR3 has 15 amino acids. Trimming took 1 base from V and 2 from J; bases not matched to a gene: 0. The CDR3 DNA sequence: TGCGCCAGCAGCCAAGGGGACAGGGGCAATCAGCCCCAGCATTTT. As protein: CASSQGDRGNQPQHF.

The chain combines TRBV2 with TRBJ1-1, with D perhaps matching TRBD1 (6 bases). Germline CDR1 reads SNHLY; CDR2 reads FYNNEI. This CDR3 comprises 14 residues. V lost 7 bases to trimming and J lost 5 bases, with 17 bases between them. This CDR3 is CASKGGREMTEAFF. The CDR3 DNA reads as TGTGCCAGCAAAGGGGGAAGGGAGATGACTGAAGCTTTCTTT.

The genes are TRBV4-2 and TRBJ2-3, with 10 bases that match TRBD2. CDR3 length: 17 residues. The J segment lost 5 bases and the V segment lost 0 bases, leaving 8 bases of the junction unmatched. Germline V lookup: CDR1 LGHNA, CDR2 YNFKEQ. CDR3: CASSQEELAGQVDTQYF. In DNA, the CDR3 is TGTGCCAGCAGCCAAGAGGAACTAGCGGGACAAGTAGATACGCAGTATTTT.

CDR3 protein: CASSLRTLLNYGYTF. CDR3 sequence (DNA): TGTGCCAGCAGCTTAAGGACCTTGCTAAACTATGGCTACACCTTC. The chain uses TRBV7-8 and TRBJ1-2; D gene ambiguous. Germline CDR1 is SGHVS and CDR2 is FQNEAQ. V was cut by 2 bases and J by 2 bases, with 12 bases left in between. This CDR3 spans 15 amino acids.

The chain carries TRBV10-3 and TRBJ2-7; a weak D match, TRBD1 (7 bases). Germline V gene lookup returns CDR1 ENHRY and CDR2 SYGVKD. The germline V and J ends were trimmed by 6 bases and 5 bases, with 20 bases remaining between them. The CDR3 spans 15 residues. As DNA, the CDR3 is TGTGCCATCAGGGATGGGAATCAGGGGGGTGACGAGCAGTACTTC. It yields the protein CAIRDGNQGGDEQYF.

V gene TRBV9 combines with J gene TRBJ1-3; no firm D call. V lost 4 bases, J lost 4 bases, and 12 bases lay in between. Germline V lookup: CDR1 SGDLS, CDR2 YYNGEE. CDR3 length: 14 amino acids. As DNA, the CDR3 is TGTGCCAGCAGCCGAGGTTTTGGCGGAAACACCATATATTTT. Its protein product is CASSRGFGGNTIYF.